This entry concerns a single TCR beta chain. Antigen unknown. The record originates from a study of cytomegalovirus exposure and HLA in healthy donors. The study's findings and limits: With later analysis, a missense DCLRE1C variant became linked to TCR beta V- and J-gene trimming. Other equally common chains were less clonally expanded than HLA-associated TCR beta chains, a later analysis showed.

Each of the donors was a healthy bone marrow donor. A multiplex PCR was run with 60 Vbeta primers and 13 Jbeta primers. Here immunoSEQ multiplex PCR was the method, and the copy in TCRdb shows in-frame clones only, minus some. The sample shows roughly 73,000 clones, about 88% of them seen only once. The material sequenced was PBMCs. The receptor was isolated from a woman in her forties or fifties in good health and CMV-seronegative.

The CDR3 sequence: CASWREVGTEAFF. CDR3 nucleotide sequence: TGCGCCAGCTGGAGGGAGGTTGGCACTGAAGCTTTCTTT. The rearrangement links TRBV5-1 to TRBJ1-1, with no clear D. V was shortened by 7 bases and J by 4 bases, with 14 bases between the two germline ends. Germline assignment: CDR1 SGHRS and CDR2 YFSETQ. The CDR3 has 13 amino acids.